Presented here are 30 T cell receptor beta chains from one specimen sequenced in a study of CD8+ T cells in alopecia areata. The treatment: oral pan-JAK inhibitor, 5-10 mg twice daily. Extracted RNA was reverse transcribed into cDNA, the sequencing template. Generated by immunoSEQ multiplex PCR, the TCRdb table keeps only in-frame clones and is missing some. The data hold 95,000 to 100,000 clones, with roughly three fifths observed a single time. The sequencing here drew on CD8+ T cells sorted from blood, taken at week 4, from a patient treated with tofacitinib. The receptors stem from a human donor with alopecia areata.

Concerning this clone itself: The sample contains more than one DNA sequence encoding this CDR3. The CDR3: CASSLGRNTGELFF. CDR3 DNA sequence: TGTGCCAGCAGCTTAGGACGGAACACCGGGGAGCTGTTTTTT. The gene calls are TRBV13 and TRBJ2-2; D gene unclear. This CDR3 has 14 residues. The germline V gene encodes CDR1 PRHDT and CDR2 FYEKMQ (reference sequence). Between the trimmed V and J ends, which lost 0 bases and 1 base, there was a span of 3 bases.

This clone was counted a single time. The chain links TRBV2 to TRBJ2-1, with TRBD1 identical over 8 bases. CDR3 length: 13 residues. V was clipped by 5 bases and J by 4 bases; unmatched bases: 1. Germline V gene lookup returns CDR1 SNHLY and CDR2 FYNNEI. The CDR3 nucleotides read TGTGCCAGCAGTTGGACAGGGTACAATGAGCAGTTCTTC. It translates to CASSWTGYNEQFF.

V is TRBV7-9 and J is TRBJ2-5; either TRBD1 or TRBD2 may fit D (6 bases each). The J call may be faulty, since TRBJ2-7 better matches the DNA end. The V gene's germline CDR1 is SEHNR and CDR2 FQNEAQ (reference sequence). The CDR3 runs 14 residues. CDR3 protein: CASSFPGAVYEQYF. DNA for the CDR3: TGTGCCAGCAGCTTTCCGGGGGCGGTATACGAGCAGTACTTC.

This sequence joins TRBV9 and TRBJ2-7; TRBD1 might be the D (5 bases). V was pared by 3 bases and J by 5 bases, with 9 bases between. This CDR3 spans 12 amino acids. Germline CDR1 reads SGDLS; CDR2 reads YYNGEE. The CDR3 reads CASSAQGHEQYF. CDR3 DNA: TGTGCCAGCAGCGCCCAGGGCCACGAGCAGTACTTC.

The sample holds a few counts of this clone. Here the CDR3 DNA reads TGTGCCAGCAGCTCAAAGGGGGCCGGGGAAAAACTGTTTTTT. Protein: CASSSKGAGEKLFF. This chain connects TRBV5-5 to TRBJ1-4; 7 nucleotides agree with TRBD1. This CDR3 is built from 14 residues. From germline, CDR1 is SGHKS and CDR2 YYEKEE (reference sequence). With 3 bases clipped from V and 8 bases from J, the junction kept 7 bases outside the gene matches.

V and J are TRBV2 and TRBJ1-5, with 7 bases identical to TRBD1. This CDR3 has 17 amino acids. With V trimmed by 3 bases and J by 3 bases, 11 bases remained unmatched. Per the germline V gene, CDR1 is SNHLY and CDR2 is FYNNEI. In DNA form, the CDR3 reads TGTGCCAGCAGTGACCCAAGACAGGGACCCACCAATCAGCCCCAGCATTTT. It is translated as CASSDPRQGPTNQPQHF.

The genes are TRBV27 and TRBJ2-7; D is ambiguous. Germline V gene lookup returns CDR1 MNHEY and CDR2 SMNVEV (reference sequence). The CDR3 consists of 18 residues. V lost 3 bases to trimming and J lost 2 bases, with 23 bases between them. CDR3 in DNA: TGTGCCAGCAGTTTCCCTCCGTCTTGGAGACCAGACACCTACGAGCAGTACTTC. It is translated as CASSFPPSWRPDTYEQYF.

V and J are TRBV7-2 and TRBJ2-5, with D unclear. V lost 1 base, J lost 5 bases, and 5 bases lay in between. Germline V CDR1 and CDR2: SGHTA, FQGNSA. This CDR3 is built from 12 residues. This CDR3 is CASSLVGETQYF. As DNA, the CDR3 is TGTGCCAGCAGCTTAGTGGGTGAGACCCAGTACTTC.

The chain recombines TRBV29-1 with TRBJ2-1, with D possibly matching TRBD2 (5 bases). Trimming removed 3 bases from V and 4 bases from J, with 10 bases in between. Germline V lookup: CDR1 SQVTM, CDR2 ANQGSEA. This CDR3 contains 13 residues. CDR3 sequence reads: CSVERVGYNEQFF. Here the CDR3 DNA reads TGCAGCGTTGAGAGGGTGGGTTACAATGAGCAGTTCTTC.

This clone appeared a few times. The V gene is TRBV7-9, the J gene TRBJ1-5, with no clear D. The CDR3 has 15 amino acids. Germline lookup yields CDR1 SEHNR and CDR2 FQNEAQ (reference sequence). The V gene lost 2 bases and the J gene lost 6 bases, with 14 bases spanning the gap. The DNA for the CDR3 is TGTGCCAGCAGCTTAACCTTAGAGGTCGGTCAGCCCCAGCATTTT. This gives the protein CASSLTLEVGQPQHF.

This clone was observed a few times. This sequence joins TRBV28 and TRBJ2-1; 7 bases align to TRBD2. This CDR3 is 15 amino acids long. Trimming cost V 6 bases and J 8 bases; bases outside gene matches: 13. Looked up from germline, CDR1 is MDHEN and CDR2 is SYDVKM. The CDR3 DNA follows: TGTGCCAGCAGCCCCGGAACGGGAGGTTTCGATGAGCAGTTCTTC. This gives the protein CASSPGTGGFDEQFF.

The rearrangement uses TRBV28 and TRBJ2-1; no reliable D call. The ends were cut back, 1 base at V and 0 bases at J, with 7 bases in the middle. Germline lookup yields CDR1 MDHEN and CDR2 SYDVKM. The CDR3 is 15 residues long. The CDR3 loop reads CASSLSSISYNEQFF. CDR3 DNA sequence: TGTGCCAGCAGTTTATCATCAATCTCCTACAATGAGCAGTTCTTC.

The V gene is TRBV14, the J gene TRBJ1-2; D unresolved. The V gene lost 3 bases and the J gene lost 0 bases, with 2 bases spanning the gap. The CDR3 runs to 12 residues. CDR1 is SGHDN, CDR2 FVKESK, per germline. The CDR3 nucleotides read TGTGCCAGCAGCCAGTCTAACTATGGCTACACCTTC. This sequence encodes CASSQSNYGYTF. The variable domain in full, completed from reference TRBV14 and TRBJ1-2, reads EAGVTQFPSHSVIEKGQTVTLRCDPISGHDNLYWYRRVMGKEIKFLLHFVKESKQDESGMPNNRFLAERTGGTYSTLKVQPAELEDSGVYFCASSQSNYGYTFGSGTRLTVV.

V usage is TRBV29-1 and J usage is TRBJ1-1, with 7 bases lining up with TRBD1. V dropped 3 bases and J dropped 8; count of bases not matched to a gene: 9. Germline V lookup: CDR1 SQVTM, CDR2 ANQGSEA. The CDR3 consists of 13 residues. The CDR3 DNA sequence: TGCAGCGTTGATAAGGAAGGGGGCGTGGAAGCTTTCTTT. Translated, it gives CSVDKEGGVEAFF.

In regard to this clone: The same CDR3 also results from other DNA sequences found in this sample. The rearrangement joins TRBV27 to TRBJ2-7; D ambiguous. Germline V CDR1 and CDR2: MNHEY, SMNVEV (reference sequence). The CDR3 is made up of 11 amino acids. V gave up 3 bases and J gave up 5 bases, with 5 bases separating them. The DNA of the CDR3 is TGTGCCAGCAGTTTTGGGAACGAGCAGTACTTC. Amino acids: CASSFGNEQYF.

The chain links TRBV7-9 to TRBJ2-3; D is unclear. Germline V gene lookup returns CDR1 SEHNR and CDR2 FQNEAQ (reference sequence). The CDR3 is 16 residues long. V was shortened by 5 bases and J by 5 bases, with 20 bases between the two germline ends. The CDR3 coding sequence is TGTGCCAGCAGCACCCGACGGTCCGCAGTGTTAGATACGCAGTATTTT. It encodes CASSTRRSAVLDTQYF. The full variable domain, in which reference TRBV7-9 and TRBJ2-3 provide the parts outside the CDR3, is DTGVSQNPRHKITKRGQNVTFRCDPISEHNRLYWYRQTLGQGPEFLTYFQNEAQLEKSRLLSDRFSAERPKGSFSTLEIQRTEQGDSAMYLCASSTRRSAVLDTQYFGPGTRLTVL.

This clone came up a few times. J is TRBJ2-7 and V is TRBV4-1; D is possibly TRBD1 (6 bases). Germline CDR1 is MGHRA and CDR2 is YSYEKL. CDR3 length equals 14 residues. The V end was cut by 0 bases, the J end by 2 bases, with 8 bases between. Written as DNA, the CDR3 is TGCGCCAGCAGCCAAGACAGGGGAACCTACGAGCAGTACTTC. Its translation is CASSQDRGTYEQYF.

This chain uses TRBV5-1 with TRBJ1-1, with D maybe TRBD1 (5 bases). Germline V gene data show CDR1 as SGHRS and CDR2 as YFSETQ. The CDR3 length is 14 residues. The V gene lost 1 base and the J gene lost 0 bases, with 7 bases spanning the gap. The DNA for the CDR3 is TGCGCCAGCAGCTTGTCAGGGATGAACACTGAAGCTTTCTTT. The encoded protein is CASSLSGMNTEAFF.

The rearrangement joins TRBV28 to TRBJ1-5; D is unclear. V was clipped by 7 bases and J by 3 bases, with 16 bases between them. Germline V gene sequence: CDR1 MDHEN, CDR2 SYDVKM. The CDR3 is made up of 15 amino acids. The CDR3 region is CASIGMSDLNQPQHF. In DNA, the CDR3 is TGTGCCAGCATTGGGATGTCCGACCTCAATCAGCCCCAGCATTTT.

V usage is TRBV25-1 and J usage is TRBJ2-7; D is unresolved. The germline CDR1 and CDR2 sequences are MGHDK and SYGVNS. The CDR3 spans 10 residues. V lost 7 bases to trimming and J lost 3 bases, with 4 bases between them. CDR3 sequence (DNA): TGTGCCAGCAAGGACTACGAGCAGTACTTC. Amino acids: CASKDYEQYF.

The sample holds a few counts of this clone. This chain joins TRBV9 and TRBJ2-7, with TRBD2 matching over 12 bases. CDR3 length: 16 amino acids. The germline gives CDR1 SGDLS, CDR2 YYNGEE. V lost 0 bases and J lost 6; bases outside the gene matches: 7. The CDR3 reads CASSVGSVTSGSEQYF. The DNA of the CDR3 is TGTGCCAGCAGCGTAGGGTCTGTGACTAGCGGGAGCGAGCAGTACTTC.

The gene calls are TRBV27 and TRBJ1-4, with D possibly being TRBD1 (5 bases). The V and J ends lost 4 bases and 5 bases respectively, with 8 bases between them. This CDR3 has 13 amino acids. Germline lookup yields CDR1 MNHEY and CDR2 SMNVEV (reference sequence). The CDR3: CASSSRGNEKLFF. CDR3 sequence (DNA): TGTGCCAGCAGTTCCCGGGGCAATGAAAAACTGTTTTTT.

This chain connects TRBV25-1 to TRBJ1-6, with TRBD1 matching over 7 bases. V gave up 6 bases and J gave up 7 bases; unmatched junction bases: 6. From germline, CDR1 is MGHDK and CDR2 SYGVNS. CDR3 length equals 14 residues. The CDR3 is CASRRRQGNSPLHF. CDR3 coding DNA: TGTGCCAGCAGACGAAGACAGGGAAATTCACCCCTCCACTTT.

This chain joins TRBV13 and TRBJ2-7; 14 bases match TRBD2. This CDR3 comprises 17 residues. CDR1 and CDR2 from the germline V gene are PRHDT and FYEKMQ (reference sequence). V gave up 5 bases and J gave up 1 base; unmatched junction bases: 7. The CDR3 region is CASSLGLAGVSSYEQYF. CDR3 nucleotides: TGTGCCAGCAGCCTGGGACTAGCGGGAGTAAGTTCCTACGAGCAGTACTTC.

This chain links TRBV5-1 with TRBJ2-2; 8 bases agree with TRBD2. The germline V gene encodes CDR1 SGHRS and CDR2 YFSETQ. The length of the CDR3 is 18 residues. J was trimmed by 0 bases and V by 3 bases; bases with no gene match: 10. CDR3 sequence: CASSCPGLGEANTGELFF. The CDR3 DNA follows: TGCGCCAGCAGCTGTCCGGGACTAGGGGAAGCGAACACCGGGGAGCTGTTTTTT.

V is TRBV7-6 and J is TRBJ2-7, with 12 nucleotides matching TRBD2. CDR3 size: 16 residues. Germline trimming cut 4 bases from V and 2 bases from J; bases unmatched to any gene: 6. Germline V gives CDR1 SGHVS, CDR2 FNYEAQ. CDR3 DNA: TGTGCCAGCAGCTCACCACTAGCGGGAGGCACCTACGAGCAGTACTTC. This encodes CASSSPLAGGTYEQYF.

V usage is TRBV19 and J usage is TRBJ2-5, with D tentatively TRBD1 or TRBD2 (6 bases each). Trimming shortened V by 5 bases and J by 3 bases, and 19 bases separated the two germline ends. CDR3 size: 16 residues. Germline loops: CDR1 LNHDA, CDR2 SQIVND (reference sequence). For the CDR3, the DNA is TGTGCCAGTAGTCCTCTTACGGGGGCAAGAAAAGAGACCCAGTACTTC. Amino acids: CASSPLTGARKETQYF.

This clone came up a few times. This chain uses TRBV4-1 with TRBJ2-1, with D perhaps TRBD1 (5 bases). The germline V and J ends were trimmed by 4 bases and 8 bases, with 9 bases remaining between them. Per the germline V gene, CDR1 is MGHRA and CDR2 is YSYEKL. The CDR3 has 12 residues. In DNA form, the CDR3 reads TGCGCCAGCAGCCCCCAGGGCCATGAGCAGTTCTTC. It yields the protein CASSPQGHEQFF.

The chain combines TRBV5-1 with TRBJ2-7; D may be TRBD2 (6 bases). This CDR3 comprises 14 residues. V gave up 2 bases and J gave up 4 bases, with 13 bases separating them. CDR1 is SGHRS, CDR2 YFSETQ, per germline. DNA of the CDR3: TGCGCCAGCAGCTTCGGGAGCCGGGGATACGAGCAGTACTTC. It is translated as CASSFGSRGYEQYF.

This clone was observed a handful of times. This chain links TRBV4-1 with TRBJ2-5; D gene ambiguous. The germline CDR1 and CDR2 sequences are MGHRA and YSYEKL. The CDR3 consists of 14 residues. Trimming took 3 bases from V and 1 from J, leaving 9 bases between them. CDR3 sequence: CASSHRTPQETQYF. CDR3 in DNA: TGCGCCAGCAGCCATCGGACGCCCCAAGAGACCCAGTACTTC.